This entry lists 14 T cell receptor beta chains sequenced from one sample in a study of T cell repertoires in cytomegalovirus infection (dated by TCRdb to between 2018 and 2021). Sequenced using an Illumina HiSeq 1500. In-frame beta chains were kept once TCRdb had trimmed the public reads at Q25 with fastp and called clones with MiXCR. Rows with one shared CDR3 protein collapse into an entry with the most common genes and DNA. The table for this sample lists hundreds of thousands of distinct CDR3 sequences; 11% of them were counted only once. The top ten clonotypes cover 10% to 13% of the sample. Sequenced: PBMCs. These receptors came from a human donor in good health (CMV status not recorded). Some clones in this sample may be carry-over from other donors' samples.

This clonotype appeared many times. CDR3 sequence: CASSQDLAGEQETQYF. The CDR3 bases are TGTGCCAGCAGCCAAGATCTAGCGGGGGAACAAGAGACCCAGTACTTC. The rearrangement joins TRBV3-1 to TRBJ2-5, with TRBD2 identical over 10 bases. J gave up 2 bases and V 0 bases, and 3 bases lay outside the gene matches. CDR3 size: 16 residues. From germline, CDR1 is LGHDT and CDR2 YNNKEL (reference sequence).

Here the CDR3 DNA reads TGTGCCAGCAGCTTGATGCCCAATCAGCCCCAGCATTTT. The encoded protein is CASSLMPNQPQHF. The gene calls are TRBV5-8 and TRBJ1-5; D is uncertain. V was cut by 1 base and J by 3 bases, with 5 bases left in between. The CDR3 runs to 13 residues. Germline-derived CDR1 and CDR2 are SGHTS and YDEGEE.

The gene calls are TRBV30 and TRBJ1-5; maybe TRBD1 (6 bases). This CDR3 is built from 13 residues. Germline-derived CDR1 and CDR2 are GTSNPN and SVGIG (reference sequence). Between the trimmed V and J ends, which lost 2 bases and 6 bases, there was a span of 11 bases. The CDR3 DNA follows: TGTGCCTGGAGTTACAAGGGGGGTCAGCCCCAGCATTTT. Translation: CAWSYKGGQPQHF.

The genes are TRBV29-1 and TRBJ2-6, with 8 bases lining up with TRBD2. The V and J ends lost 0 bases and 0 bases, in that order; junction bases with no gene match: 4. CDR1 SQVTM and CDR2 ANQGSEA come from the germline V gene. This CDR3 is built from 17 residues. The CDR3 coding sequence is TGCAGCGTTGAAGATAGGACTAGCCGCTCTGGGGCCAACGTCCTGACTTTC. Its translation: CSVEDRTSRSGANVLTF.

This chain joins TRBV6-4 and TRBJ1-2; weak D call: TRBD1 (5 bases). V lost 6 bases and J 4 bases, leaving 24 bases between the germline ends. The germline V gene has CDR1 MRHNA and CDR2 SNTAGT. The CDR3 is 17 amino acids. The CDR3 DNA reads TGTGCCAGCAGCCCAGGACGGGGGTCCCCAGGCCGCTATGGCTACACCTTC. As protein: CASSPGRGSPGRYGYTF.

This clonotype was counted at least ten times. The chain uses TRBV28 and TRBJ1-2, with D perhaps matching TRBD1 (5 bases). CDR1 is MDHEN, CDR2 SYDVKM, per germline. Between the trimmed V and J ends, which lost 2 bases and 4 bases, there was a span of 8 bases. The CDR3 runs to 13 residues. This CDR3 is CASSLIGGYGYTF. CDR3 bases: TGTGCCAGCAGTTTAATCGGGGGCTATGGCTACACCTTC.

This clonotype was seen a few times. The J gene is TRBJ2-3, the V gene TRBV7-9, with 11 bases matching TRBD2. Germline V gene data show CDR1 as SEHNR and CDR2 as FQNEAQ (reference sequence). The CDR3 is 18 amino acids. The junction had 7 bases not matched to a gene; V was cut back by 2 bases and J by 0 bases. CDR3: CASSLRLAGRRSTDTQYF. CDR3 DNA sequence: TGTGCCAGCAGCTTACGACTAGCGGGGCGACGGAGCACAGATACGCAGTATTTT.

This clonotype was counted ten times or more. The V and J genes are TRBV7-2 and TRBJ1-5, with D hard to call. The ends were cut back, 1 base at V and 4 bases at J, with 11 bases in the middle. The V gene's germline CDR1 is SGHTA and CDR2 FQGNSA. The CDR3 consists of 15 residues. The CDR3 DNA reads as TGTGCCAGCAGCTTAGACTCCAGAGGTAATCAGCCCCAGCATTTT. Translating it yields CASSLDSRGNQPQHF.

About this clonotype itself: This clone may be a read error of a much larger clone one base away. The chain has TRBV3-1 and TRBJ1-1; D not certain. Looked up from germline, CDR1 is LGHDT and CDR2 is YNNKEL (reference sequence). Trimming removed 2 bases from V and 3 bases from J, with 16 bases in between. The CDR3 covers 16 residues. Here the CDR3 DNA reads TGTGCCAGCAGCCAACCTTGGGTACAGTCTTACACTGAAGCTTTCTTT. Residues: CASSQPWVQSYTEAFF. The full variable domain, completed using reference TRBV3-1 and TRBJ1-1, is DTAVSQTPKYLVTQMGNDKSIKCEQNLGHDTMYWYKQDSKKFLKIMFSYNNKELIINETVPNRFSPKSPDKAHLNLHINSLELGDSAVYFCASSQPWVQSYTEAFFGQGTRLTVV.

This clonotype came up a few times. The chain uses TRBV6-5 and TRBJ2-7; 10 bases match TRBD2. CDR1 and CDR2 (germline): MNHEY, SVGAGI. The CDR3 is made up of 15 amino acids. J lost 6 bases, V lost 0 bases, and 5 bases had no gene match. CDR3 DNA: TGTGCCAGCAGTTACTCGGCTAGCGGGAGTATCGAGCAGTACTTC. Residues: CASSYSASGSIEQYF.

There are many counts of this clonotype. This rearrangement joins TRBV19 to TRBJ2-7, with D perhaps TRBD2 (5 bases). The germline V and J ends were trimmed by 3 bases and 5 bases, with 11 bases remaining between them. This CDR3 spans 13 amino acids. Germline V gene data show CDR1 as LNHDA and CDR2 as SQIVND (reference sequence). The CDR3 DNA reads TGTGCCAGTAGTATGGCTAGCATCCACGAGCAGTACTTC. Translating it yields CASSMASIHEQYF.

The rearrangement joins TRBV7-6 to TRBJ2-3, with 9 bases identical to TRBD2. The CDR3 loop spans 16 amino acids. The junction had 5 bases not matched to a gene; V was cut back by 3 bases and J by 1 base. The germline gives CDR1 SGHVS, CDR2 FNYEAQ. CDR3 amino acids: CASSLRLAARTDTQYF. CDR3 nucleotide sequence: TGTGCCAGCAGCTTGCGACTAGCGGCCCGCACAGATACGCAGTATTTT.

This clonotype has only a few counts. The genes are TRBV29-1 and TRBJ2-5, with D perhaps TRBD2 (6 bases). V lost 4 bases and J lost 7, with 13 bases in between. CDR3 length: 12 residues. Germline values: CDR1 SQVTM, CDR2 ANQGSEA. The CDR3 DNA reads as TGCAGCGTTGTCCGGGACGGGGGGACCCAGTACTTC. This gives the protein CSVVRDGGTQYF.

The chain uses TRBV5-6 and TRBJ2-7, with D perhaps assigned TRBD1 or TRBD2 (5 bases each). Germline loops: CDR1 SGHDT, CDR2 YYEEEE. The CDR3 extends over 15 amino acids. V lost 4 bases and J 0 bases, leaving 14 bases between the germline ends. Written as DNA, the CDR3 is TGTGCCAGCAGCCCCGGGACGTGGAGCTCCTACGAGCAGTACTTC. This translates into CASSPGTWSSYEQYF.